This T cell receptor (beta chain) was captured by sequencing in a study of shared clonotypes between healthy human individuals. About the study: CD4 naive and memory got three plates each, CD8 naive two, CD8 memory one.

General study points: Naive subsets, compared against memory subsets, generally had larger estimated richness values.

The test was conducted at deep level. Profiled with immunoSEQ multiplex PCR; TCRdb holds only in-frame clones, not every one. The data contain under 650,000 clones, approximately 95% of them singletons. This CDR3 spans 13 amino acids. Trimming took off 3 bases at V and 6 bases at J, with 9 bases between the two ends. Germline V lookup: CDR1 SNHLY, CDR2 FYNNEI. About this clone: Its antigen remains unknown.

Healthy HIV-negative adults without recent acute infections or vaccinations served as donors. The sample was naive CD4+ T cells sorted from blood. Subset denoted: CD45RA+ positively selected. The sequence came from a woman younger than 45 in good health. This chain joins TRBV2 and TRBJ2-1, with D uncertain. This CDR3 is CASSDVGGNEQFF. CDR3 nucleotides: TGTGCCAGCAGTGACGTAGGCGGCAATGAGCAGTTCTTC. Looking up the rest from reference TRBV2 and TRBJ2-1 gives the full variable domain: EPEVTQTPSHQVTQMGQEVILRCVPISNHLYFYWYRQILGQKVEFLVSFYNNEISEKSEIFDDQFSVERPDGSNFTLKIRSTKLEDSAMYFCASSDVGGNEQFFGPGTRLTVL.